The 28 T cell receptor beta chains presented below share a single source sample, sequenced in a study of T cells in Graves' hyperthyroidism and ophthalmopathy. RNA transcripts provided the source from which TCR beta CDR3 regions were amplified. HTBI primers were used for first-round RT-PCR of the TCR CDR3. One entry per CDR3 protein, called by TCRdb with MiXCR from the multiplex PCR reads. This table holds about 560,000 distinct CDR3 sequences, approximately 15% found once. The sample comprised blood. These receptors came from a woman under 30 with Graves' hyperthyroidism.

The chain carries TRBV20-1 and TRBJ2-6; D unclear. V was trimmed by 3 bases and J by 1 base, leaving 4 bases between them. CDR1 is DFQATT and CDR2 is SNEGSKA in the germline V gene (reference sequence). This CDR3 spans 13 amino acids. The CDR3 nucleotides are TGCAGTGCTAGGGAATCTGGGGCCAACGTCCTGACTTTC. Translation: CSARESGANVLTF.

The V gene is TRBV30, the J gene TRBJ1-4, with D maybe TRBD1 (5 bases). The CDR3 runs to 15 residues. Germline CDR1 GTSNPN, CDR2 SVGIG (reference sequence). Trimming took 3 bases from V and 4 from J, leaving 15 bases between them. For the CDR3, the DNA is TGTGCCTGGAGCCTATTAAGGGGAATTAATGAAAAACTGTTTTTT. This codes for CAWSLLRGINEKLFF. Filled out from reference TRBV30 and TRBJ1-4, the complete variable domain reads SQTIHQWPATLVQPVGSPLSLECTVEGTSNPNLYWYRQAAGRGLQLLFYSVGIGQISSEVPQNLSASRPQDRQFILSSKKLLLSDSGFYLCAWSLLRGINEKLFFGSGTQLSVL.

A few counts support this clonotype. The J gene is TRBJ2-1, the V gene TRBV6-5, with D possibly being TRBD1 (6 bases). The CDR3 loop spans 16 amino acids. With 0 bases removed from V and 0 bases from J, the gap between germline ends came to 9 bases. Germline V gene sequence: CDR1 MNHEY, CDR2 SVGAGI. For the CDR3, the DNA is TGTGCCAGCAGTTACTCCGGACAGAGCTCCTACAATGAGCAGTTCTTC. As protein: CASSYSGQSSYNEQFF.

V usage is TRBV29-1 and J usage is TRBJ2-5; D ambiguous. This CDR3 comprises 11 residues. Germline V gene data show CDR1 as SQVTM and CDR2 as ANQGSEA. Trimming took 7 bases from V and 7 from J, leaving 13 bases between them. Here the CDR3 DNA reads TGCAGCGCCCTGACCCGAGGGACCCAGTACTTC. It specifies CSALTRGTQYF.

This clonotype was detected once. The CDR3 protein is CASSPRGAYSGNTIYF. CDR3 bases: TGTGCCAGCAGCCCCAGGGGGGCTTACTCTGGAAACACCATATATTTT. The chain carries TRBV3-1 and TRBJ1-3; 7 bases match TRBD1. This CDR3 is 16 amino acids long. Unmatched junction bases numbered 6, after V lost 4 bases and J lost 0 bases. Germline CDR1 and CDR2: LGHDT and YNNKEL (reference sequence).

Regarding this clonotype: One end of the junction fails to match germline, which may point to a read error. This sequence joins TRBV3-1 and TRBJ2-1; D is perhaps TRBD2 (5 bases). The CDR3 sequence is 13 residues long. The germline V gene encodes CDR1 LGHDT and CDR2 YNNKEL (reference sequence). The CDR3 loop reads CASRPGKHNDQFF. For the CDR3, the DNA is TGTGCCAGCAGACCCGGGAAACACAATGATCAGTTCTTC.

This chain links TRBV29-1 with TRBJ2-7; 7 bases are shared with TRBD2. Germline CDR1 is SQVTM and CDR2 is ANQGSEA. This CDR3 is 15 amino acids long. V shed 1 base, J shed 1 base, and the junction held 7 bases outside the gene matches. Here the CDR3 reads CSVEVGGDPSYEQYF. Here the CDR3 DNA reads TGCAGCGTTGAAGTTGGGGGGGATCCATCCTACGAGCAGTACTTC.

This clonotype was picked up a small number of times. The CDR3 loop reads CSVEFSGGNYEQYF. As DNA, the CDR3 is TGCAGCGTTGAGTTCTCCGGGGGTAACTACGAGCAGTACTTC. V and J are TRBV29-1 and TRBJ2-7; D possibly corresponds to TRBD2 (6 bases). Germline V gene sequence: CDR1 SQVTM, CDR2 ANQGSEA. The CDR3 is 14 residues long. V shed 3 bases and J shed 3 bases, with 15 bases lying between them.

The sample holds a few counts of this clonotype. The J gene is TRBJ2-1, the V gene TRBV20-1; the match to TRBD2 covers 12 bases. V lost 1 base and J lost 7; bases outside the gene matches: 5. CDR1 DFQATT and CDR2 SNEGSKA come from the germline V gene (reference sequence). There are 15 residues in the CDR3. CDR3 DNA: TGCAGTGCTAGAGGACTAGCGGGGGACTTAAATGAGCAGTTCTTC. Protein sequence: CSARGLAGDLNEQFF.

This clonotype has a handful of counts. V and J are TRBV24-1 and TRBJ1-1, with D unresolved. This CDR3 spans 13 amino acids. Germline V gives CDR1 KGHDR, CDR2 SFDVKD. Trimming took off 5 bases at V and 6 bases at J, with 12 bases between the two ends. The CDR3 DNA reads as TGTGCCACCAGTGTCGCGTCCGGGTCTGAAGCTTTCTTT. This encodes CATSVASGSEAFF.

This clonotype was counted at least ten times. The chain recombines TRBV20-1 with TRBJ2-7; D is perhaps TRBD1 (6 bases). The CDR3 runs 13 residues. Trimming removed 5 bases from V and 1 base from J, with 12 bases in between. CDR1 DFQATT and CDR2 SNEGSKA come from the germline V gene (reference sequence). The CDR3 here is CSAAWTVSYEQYF. The CDR3 DNA reads TGCAGTGCTGCTTGGACAGTATCCTACGAGCAGTACTTC.

The table lists this clonotype with many counts. This sequence joins TRBV7-9 and TRBJ1-2; D gene unclear. This CDR3 spans 13 amino acids. The V and J ends lost 8 bases and 8 bases respectively, with 18 bases between them. Per the germline V gene, CDR1 is SEHNR and CDR2 is FQNEAQ (reference sequence). CDR3 sequence (DNA): TGTGCCAGCTTGCTAAAGGGAGATCAGGGCTACACCTTC. Its translation: CASLLKGDQGYTF.

The chain couples TRBV3-1 to TRBJ1-2, with D tentatively TRBD1 (6 bases). Looked up from germline, CDR1 is LGHDT and CDR2 is YNNKEL (reference sequence). This CDR3 spans 20 amino acids. V gave up 1 base and J gave up 7 bases, with 31 bases separating them. In DNA form, the CDR3 reads TGTGCCAGCAGCCAAGGGTCCCTACTAAGCCTAATCGCAGGGGTACGTGGCTACACCTTC. Residues: CASSQGSLLSLIAGVRGYTF.

This sequence joins TRBV14 and TRBJ2-7; D possibly corresponds to TRBD2 (6 bases). V lost 7 bases to trimming and J lost 0 bases, with 13 bases between them. The CDR3 runs to 14 residues. Germline CDR1 and CDR2: SGHDN and FVKESK. The CDR3 protein is CASTTGTHSYEQYF. CDR3 sequence (DNA): TGTGCCAGCACAACCGGGACTCACTCCTACGAGCAGTACTTC.

As for this clonotype: Germline and junction disagree at one end, which may indicate a read error. This chain uses TRBV7-9 with TRBJ2-1; perhaps D is TRBD1 or TRBD2 (5 bases each). CDR1 is SEHNR, CDR2 FQNEAQ, per germline (reference sequence). This CDR3 is 15 amino acids long. CDR3 in DNA: TGTGCCGGCAGCTTAGGGACGGAGGCCTACAATGAGCAGTTCTTC. Translated: CAGSLGTEAYNEQFF.

This chain joins TRBV6-1 and TRBJ1-3; D is uncertain. The germline V gene encodes CDR1 MNHNS and CDR2 SASEGT. V was shortened by 6 bases and J by 0 bases, with 12 bases between the two germline ends. CDR3 length equals 15 residues. The DNA for the CDR3 is TGTGCCAGCAGAAGGGTCTTGAGCTCTGGAAACACCATATATTTT. Translating it yields CASRRVLSSGNTIYF.

This clonotype was recorded at least ten times. This rearrangement joins TRBV6-1 to TRBJ1-1, with 8 bases identical to TRBD1. From germline, CDR1 is MNHNS and CDR2 SASEGT. The CDR3 is 13 residues long. V was clipped by 1 base and J by 9 bases; unmatched bases: 4. CDR3 nucleotides: TGTGCCAGCAGTGAAGTCAGGGACAGGCAAGCTTTCTTT. It translates to CASSEVRDRQAFF.

This clonotype was seen many times. The V call is TRBV20-1, the J call TRBJ2-7; 7 bases are shared with TRBD1. The germline V gene encodes CDR1 DFQATT and CDR2 SNEGSKA (reference sequence). This CDR3 contains 13 residues. Trimming cost V 5 bases and J 3 bases; bases outside gene matches: 7. CDR3: CSAFPGQSYEQYF. DNA of the CDR3: TGCAGTGCTTTCCCGGGACAGAGCTACGAGCAGTACTTC.

This clonotype was detected ten times or more. The J gene is TRBJ2-1, the V gene TRBV20-1, with D possibly TRBD1 on 6 matching bases. V shed 4 bases and J shed 5 bases, with 9 bases lying between them. Germline assignment: CDR1 DFQATT and CDR2 SNEGSKA (reference sequence). The CDR3 is 12 residues long. CDR3: CSANAGDNEQFF. The CDR3 DNA is TGCAGTGCTAACGCAGGGGACAATGAGCAGTTCTTC.

CDR3 sequence (DNA): TGTGCCAGCTCACCAATCCCAGTTGCATTCTCTGGAAACACCATATATTTT. Its translation: CASSPIPVAFSGNTIYF. The J gene is TRBJ1-3, the V gene TRBV18; D uncertain. The CDR3 loop spans 17 amino acids. CDR1 is KGHSH and CDR2 is LQKENI in the germline V gene. V was trimmed by 2 bases and J by 0 bases, leaving 14 bases between them.

The sample holds many counts of this clonotype. CDR3 DNA: TGTGCCTGGAGTGTACCAGGGGATAGCAATCAGCCCCAGCATTTT. Protein sequence: CAWSVPGDSNQPQHF. The chain carries TRBV30 and TRBJ1-5; possible D gene TRBD1, 6 bases. The germline gives CDR1 GTSNPN, CDR2 SVGIG (reference sequence). Deletions cut 0 bases from V and 0 bases from J, with 9 bases between. CDR3 length: 15 amino acids.

This clonotype was found many times. The V gene is TRBV2, the J gene TRBJ2-3, with TRBD2 matching 8 bases. Trimming removed 3 bases from V and 5 bases from J; junction bases left unmatched: 4. The CDR3 is 14 residues long. In germline, CDR1 is SNHLY, CDR2 FYNNEI. The CDR3 DNA reads TGTGCCAGCAGTGACGTTAGCGGGAAAGATACGCAGTATTTT. Translated, it gives CASSDVSGKDTQYF.

This clonotype has at least ten counts. This chain joins TRBV2 and TRBJ2-1; 13 bases are a match to TRBD2. The CDR3 loop spans 18 amino acids. Germline lookup yields CDR1 SNHLY and CDR2 FYNNEI. Germline trimming cut 7 bases from V and 13 bases from J; bases unmatched to any gene: 22. The CDR3 nucleotides are TGTGCCAGCAAATACCGAACCGGACTAGCGGGGGCCTTAGTTCCCCAGTTCTTC. It yields the protein CASKYRTGLAGALVPQFF. The complete variable domain, with remaining parts taken from reference TRBV2 and TRBJ2-1, reads EPEVTQTPSHQVTQMGQEVILRCVPISNHLYFYWYRQILGQKVEFLVSFYNNEISEKSEIFDDQFSVERPDGSNFTLKIRSTKLEDSAMYFCASKYRTGLAGALVPQFFGPGTRLTVL.

This clonotype was seen repeatedly, ten times or more. The chain links TRBV24-1 to TRBJ2-3; 12 nucleotides match TRBD1. CDR1 is KGHDR and CDR2 is SFDVKD in the germline V gene. V shed 6 bases and J 5 bases; nucleotides not matched to a gene: 14. This CDR3 has 18 residues. Here the CDR3 reads CATSPAGGDRGRRDTQYF. For the CDR3, the DNA is TGTGCCACCAGTCCAGCTGGAGGGGACAGGGGGCGCAGAGATACGCAGTATTTT.

DNA of the CDR3: TGTGCCAGCAGGACAGCACCACAGCCCCAGCATTTT. This sequence encodes CASRTAPQPQHF. The V gene is TRBV28, the J gene TRBJ1-5, with D possibly TRBD1 on 5 matching bases. CDR1 is MDHEN and CDR2 is SYDVKM in the germline V gene. This CDR3 spans 12 amino acids. V gave up 6 bases and J gave up 7 bases, with 10 bases separating them.

CDR3 residues: CATGRGINQPQHF. In DNA form, the CDR3 reads TGTGCCACCGGCAGGGGTATCAATCAGCCCCAGCATTTT. This chain links TRBV19 with TRBJ1-5; D might be TRBD1 (6 bases). V shed 10 bases and J shed 3 bases, with 13 bases lying between them. This CDR3 comprises 13 residues. The germline V gene has CDR1 LNHDA and CDR2 SQIVND (reference sequence).

This clonotype was counted many times. The chain has TRBV7-2 and TRBJ2-3; TRBD2 might be the D (6 bases). CDR1 is SGHTA and CDR2 is FQGNSA in the germline V gene. This CDR3 contains 15 residues. V was clipped by 5 bases and J by 6 bases, with 18 bases between them. DNA for the CDR3: TGTGCCAGCAGCCCTGCTCCGGGAGAGTGGGATACGCAGTATTTT. Translating gives CASSPAPGEWDTQYF.

The chain combines TRBV20-1 with TRBJ2-7, with D tentatively TRBD1 (5 bases). Germline values: CDR1 DFQATT, CDR2 SNEGSKA (reference sequence). The CDR3 sequence is 14 residues long. V was clipped by 6 bases and J by 4 bases, with 19 bases between them. CDR3 sequence: CSAHGRYRSYEQYF. As DNA, the CDR3 is TGCAGTGCCCACGGCAGGTACAGGAGTTACGAGCAGTACTTC.